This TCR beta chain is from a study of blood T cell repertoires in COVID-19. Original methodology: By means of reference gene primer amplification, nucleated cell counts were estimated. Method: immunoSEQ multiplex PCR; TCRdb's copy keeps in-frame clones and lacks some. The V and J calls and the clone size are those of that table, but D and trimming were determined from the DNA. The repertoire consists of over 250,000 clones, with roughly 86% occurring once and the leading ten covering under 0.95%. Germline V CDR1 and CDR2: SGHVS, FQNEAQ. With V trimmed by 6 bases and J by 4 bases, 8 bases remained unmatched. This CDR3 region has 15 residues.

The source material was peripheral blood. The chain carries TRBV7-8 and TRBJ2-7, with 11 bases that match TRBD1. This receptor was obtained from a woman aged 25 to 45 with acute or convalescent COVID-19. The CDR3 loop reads CASRLEGTGGYEQYF. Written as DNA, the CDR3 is TGTGCCAGCAGACTAGAGGGGACAGGGGGATACGAGCAGTACTTC. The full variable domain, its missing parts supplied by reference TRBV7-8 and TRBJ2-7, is GAGVSQSPRYKVAKRGQDVALRCDPISGHVSLFWYQQALGQGPEFLTYFQNEAQLDKSGLPSDRFFAERPEGSVSTLKIQRTQQEDSAVYLCASRLEGTGGYEQYFGPGTRLTVT.